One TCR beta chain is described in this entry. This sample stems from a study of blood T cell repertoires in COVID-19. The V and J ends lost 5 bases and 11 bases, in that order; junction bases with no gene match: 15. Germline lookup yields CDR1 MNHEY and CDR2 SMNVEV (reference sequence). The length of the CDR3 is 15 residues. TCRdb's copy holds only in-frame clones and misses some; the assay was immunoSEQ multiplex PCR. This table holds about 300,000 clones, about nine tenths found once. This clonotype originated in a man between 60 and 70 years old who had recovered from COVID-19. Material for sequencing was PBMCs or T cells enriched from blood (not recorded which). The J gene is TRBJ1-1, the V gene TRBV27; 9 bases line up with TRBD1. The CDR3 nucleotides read TGTGCCAGCAGTCTCCTCGGACAGGGGCCAGCTCGGGCTTTCTTT. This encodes CASSLLGQGPARAFF.